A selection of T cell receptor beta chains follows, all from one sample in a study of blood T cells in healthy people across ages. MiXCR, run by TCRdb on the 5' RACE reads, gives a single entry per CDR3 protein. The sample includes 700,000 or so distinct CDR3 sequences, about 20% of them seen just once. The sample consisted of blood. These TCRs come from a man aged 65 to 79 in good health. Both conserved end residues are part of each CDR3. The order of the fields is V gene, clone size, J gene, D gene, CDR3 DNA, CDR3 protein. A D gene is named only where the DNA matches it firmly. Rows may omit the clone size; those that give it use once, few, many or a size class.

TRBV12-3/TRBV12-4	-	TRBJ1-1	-	TGTGCCAGCAGTTTCGGGGCGCGAGGCACTGAAGCTTTCTTT	CASSFGARGTEAFF
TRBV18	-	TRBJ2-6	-	TGTGCCAGCTCACCGATTGGATCTGGGGCCAACGTCCTGACTTTC	CASSPIGSGANVLTF
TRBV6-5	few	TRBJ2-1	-	TGTGCCAGCACCCGCGGGTCCCGGTCGCAAAACAATGAGCAGTTCTTC	CASTRGSRSQNNEQFF
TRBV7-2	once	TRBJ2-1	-	TGTGCCAGCAGCTTGGCCCCGTTTCCCGCCTACAATGAGCAGTTCTTC	CASSLAPFPAYNEQFF
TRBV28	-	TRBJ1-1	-	TGTGCCAGCAGAAGTACATCGGGTTCGGGCACTGAAGCTTTCTTT	CASRSTSGSGTEAFF
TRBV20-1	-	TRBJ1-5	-	TGCAGTGCTAGAGTAGGGCAGAATCATCAGCCCCAGCATTTT	CSARVGQNHQPQHF
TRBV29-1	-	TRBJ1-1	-	TGCAGCGTTGAAGCGAATCAGAACACTGAAGCTTTCTTT	CSVEANQNTEAFF
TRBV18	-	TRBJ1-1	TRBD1	TGTGCCAGCTCACGGGAGCGACAGGGGGCTGAAGCTTTCTTT	CASSRERQGAEAFF
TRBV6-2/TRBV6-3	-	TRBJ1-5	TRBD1	TGTGCCAGCCGGGACAGGAGCAATCAGCCCCAGCATTTT	CASRDRSNQPQHF
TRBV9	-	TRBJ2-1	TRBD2	TGTGCCAGCAGCGTACGGACTAGCGGGAGGGTTGAGCAGTTCTTC	CASSVRTSGRVEQFF
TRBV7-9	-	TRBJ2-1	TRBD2	TGTGCCAGCAGCTTATCTAGCGGGAAGAGCAAATTCTTC	CASSLSSGKSKFF
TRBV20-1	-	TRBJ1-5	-	TGCAGTGCTAGAGCGCCGGGGAACAATCAGCCCCAGCATTTT	CSARAPGNNQPQHF
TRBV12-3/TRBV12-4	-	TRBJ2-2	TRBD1	TGTGCCAGCACCACAGGGGTGGGGTCGGACACCGGGGAGCTGTTTTTT	CASTTGVGSDTGELFF
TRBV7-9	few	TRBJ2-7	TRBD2	TGTGCCAGCAGCTTATTTGGGACTAGAAATCCCGAGCAGTACTTC	CASSLFGTRNPEQYF
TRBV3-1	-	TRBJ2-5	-	TGTGCCAGCAGCCAAGATTGGTCAGGAGGCCAGACCCAGTACTTC	CASSQDWSGGQTQYF
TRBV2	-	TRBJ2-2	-	TGTGCCAGCAACCTACAGGGACTCCCGAATGGACTCGGGGGGCTGTTTTTT	CASNLQGLPNGLGGLFF
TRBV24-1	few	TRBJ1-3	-	TGTGCCACCAGTGACCCACAAGGAATTGGAGGAAACACCATATATTTT	CATSDPQGIGGNTIYF
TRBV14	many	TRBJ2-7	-	TGTGCCAGCAGCCAAGAACTCCGGGCGTACGAGCAGTACTTC	CASSQELRAYEQYF
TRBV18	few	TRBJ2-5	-	TGTGCCAACTCTCCCCAAGAGACCCAGTACTTC	CANSPQETQYF
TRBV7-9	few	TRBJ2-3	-	TGTGCCACCCGGGACGTCGAGGAAGCAGATACGCAGTATTTT	CATRDVEEADTQYF
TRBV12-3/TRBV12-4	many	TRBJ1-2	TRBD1	TGTGCCAGCAGTTTAGGTCTCAGGGGGCGCGAAGGAGACTATGGCTACACCTTC	CASSLGLRGREGDYGYTF
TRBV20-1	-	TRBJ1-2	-	TGCAGTGCTAGAGATGGGCAGTGGGCCTATGGCTACACCTTC	CSARDGQWAYGYTF
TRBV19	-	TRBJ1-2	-	TGTGCCAGCAGGGAAAGCTATGGCTACACCTTC	CASRESYGYTF
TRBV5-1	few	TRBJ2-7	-	TGCGCCAGCAGCTCCAGGGGCCTGAGCTCCTACGAGCAGTACTTC	CASSSRGLSSYEQYF
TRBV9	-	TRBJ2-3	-	TGTGCCAGCAGCGTAGTGGTAGATACGCAGTATTTT	CASSVVVDTQYF
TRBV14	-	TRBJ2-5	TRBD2	TGTGCCAGCAGTCGGACTAGCGGGGATCGAGAGACCCAGTACTTC	CASSRTSGDRETQYF
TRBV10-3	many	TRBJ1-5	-	TGTGCCATCAGTGAGTCGGTGGATCAGCCCCAGCATTTT	CAISESVDQPQHF
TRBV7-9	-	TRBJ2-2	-	TGTGCCAGCAGCGCCAAGCGGAGATCGAACACCGGGGAGCTGTTTTTT	CASSAKRRSNTGELFF
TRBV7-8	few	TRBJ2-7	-	TGTGCCAGCAGCTTAGCTCTCCCAGGCCATAACTTCTACGAGCAGTACTTC	CASSLALPGHNFYEQYF
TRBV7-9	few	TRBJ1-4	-	TGTGCCAGCAGCCAGACAGCGGGGCTGGAAAAACTGTTTTTT	CASSQTAGLEKLFF
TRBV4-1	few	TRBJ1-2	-	TGCGCCAGCAGCCAAGAATCAGATTATGGCTACACCTTC	CASSQESDYGYTF
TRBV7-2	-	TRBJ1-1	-	TGTGCCAGCAGCTTTCTCCTGGACGTCTCCTACGTAGCTTTCTTT	CASSFLLDVSYVAFF
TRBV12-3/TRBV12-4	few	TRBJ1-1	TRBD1	TGTGCCAGCAGTTACAGACAGGGCACTGAAGCTTTCTTT	CASSYRQGTEAFF
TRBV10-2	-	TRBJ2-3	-	TGCGCCAGCAGTGAGTGGGGGATTAGCACAGATACGCAGTATTTT	CASSEWGISTDTQYF
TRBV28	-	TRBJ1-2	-	TGTGCCAGCAGTACTGGGTCTCGTGGCTACACCTTC	CASSTGSRGYTF
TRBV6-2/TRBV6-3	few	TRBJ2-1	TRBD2	TGTGCCAGCAGTTACCCTAGCGGGGGGTCCCAGCAGTTCTTC	CASSYPSGGSQQFF
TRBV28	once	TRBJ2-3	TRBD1	TGTGCCAGCAGTTTAAGGCAGGGGGCAAATACGCAGTATTTT	CASSLRQGANTQYF
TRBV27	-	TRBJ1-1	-	TGTGCCAGCAGTTTAAGCCCGGGACGGGCATTTATGAACACTGAAGCTTTCTTT	CASSLSPGRAFMNTEAFF
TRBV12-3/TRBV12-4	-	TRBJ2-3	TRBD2	TGTGCCAGCAGTCCCCGGGGTAGCGGGGACGCAGATGCGCAGTATTTT	CASSPRGSGDADAQYF
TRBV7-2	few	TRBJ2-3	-	TGTGCCAGCAGCTTACGGGGGCGGGAGACCGATACGCAGTATTTT	CASSLRGRETDTQYF
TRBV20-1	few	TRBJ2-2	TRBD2	TGCAGTGCTAGAGTAGCGGGAGCTGACACCGGGGAGCTGTTTTTT	CSARVAGADTGELFF